Listed below are T cell receptor beta chains from one sample, sequenced in a study of blood T cell dynamics during melanoma immunotherapy. Sequencing used immunoSEQ multiplex PCR; TCRdb keeps in-frame clones, though not all of them. The table shows around 26,000 clones, with roughly nine tenths occurring only once. Here the sequenced sample was blood, taken from a patient treated with checkpoint blockade. These receptors originate from a human donor with melanoma. CDR3s include the opening cysteine and the closing phenylalanine or tryptophan. Each record gives: V gene, clone size, D gene, J gene, CDR3 DNA, CDR3 protein. A D gene is named only where the DNA matches it firmly. Only part of the rows carry a size: once, few, many, or a class if the clone is expanded.

V: TRBV11-2
size: .
D: .
J: TRBJ2-5
DNA: TGTGCCAGCAGCTTATGGGGATTGCCACTGGACTCCGCATCCCAGTACTTC
CDR3: CASSLWGLPLDSASQYF

V: TRBV6-6
size: .
D: .
J: TRBJ1-4
DNA: TGTGCCAGCAGTCCCGACAGAGCAACTAATGAAAAACTGTTTTTT
CDR3: CASSPDRATNEKLFF

V: TRBV6-6
size: .
D: .
J: TRBJ2-6
DNA: TGTGCCAGTACAGGATACTCTGGGGCCAACGTCCTGACTTTC
CDR3: CASTGYSGANVLTF

V: TRBV14
size: .
D: .
J: TRBJ1-3
DNA: TGTGCCAGCAGCCAAGATATGTACACCATATATTTT
CDR3: CASSQDMYTIYF

V: TRBV5-1
size: .
D: TRBD1
J: TRBJ2-7
DNA: TGCGCCAGCAGCTTGGCACCCCTTGACAGGGGGCGAGACGAGCAGTACTTC
CDR3: CASSLAPLDRGRDEQYF

V: TRBV5-5
size: .
D: TRBD1
J: TRBJ1-3
DNA: TGTGCCAGCAGCTTTAACAGGGGTGGGTCGCAAACCTCTGGAAACACCATATATTTT
CDR3: CASSFNRGGSQTSGNTIYF

V: TRBV27
size: .
D: .
J: TRBJ2-7
DNA: TGTGCCAGCAGTTTAGCGGGCAGGGGGAGGTACGAGCAGTACTTC
CDR3: CASSLAGRGRYEQYF

V: TRBV28
size: .
D: TRBD2
J: TRBJ2-5
DNA: TGTGCCAGCAGTTTATGGGGGACTAGCGGGAGGGTAGAGACCCAGTACTTC
CDR3: CASSLWGTSGRVETQYF

V: TRBV6-5
size: .
D: .
J: TRBJ2-2
DNA: TGTGCCAGCAGTAAAGGGGTTGGAGAGCTGTTTTTT
CDR3: CASSKGVGELFF

V: TRBV6-5
size: .
D: .
J: TRBJ2-7
DNA: TGTGCCAGCGGAAGGGGGGCGGGAGTTGACGAGCAGTACTTC
CDR3: CASGRGAGVDEQYF

V: TRBV27
size: .
D: TRBD1
J: TRBJ1-4
DNA: TGTGCCAGCAGTTTAAGGTGGAGGGTGGGACAGCGCCGCCCGTCTAATGAAAAACTGTTTTTT
CDR3: CASSLRWRVGQRRPSNEKLFF

V: TRBV29-1
size: .
D: .
J: TRBJ2-3
DNA: TGCAGCGTTGAGGAGAGGGCGCGAGATACGCAGTATTTT
CDR3: CSVEERARDTQYF

V: TRBV6-6
size: once
D: .
J: TRBJ2-2
DNA: TGTGCCAGCGGAGGTGCGACCGGGGAGCTGTTTTTT
CDR3: CASGGATGELFF

V: TRBV6-6
size: .
D: .
J: TRBJ2-1
DNA: TGTGCCAGCAGTTACGGTTTACTAGCAGGAGGCAATGAGCAGTTCTTC
CDR3: CASSYGLLAGGNEQFF

V: TRBV7-2
size: .
D: TRBD2
J: TRBJ2-7
DNA: TGTGCCAGCAGCCCAATTCTAGCGGGAGAGCAGTACTTC
CDR3: CASSPILAGEQYF

V: TRBV19
size: .
D: .
J: TRBJ2-6
DNA: TGTGCCAGTAGGGACAGCCACCACTCTGGGGCCAACGTCCTGACTTTC
CDR3: CASRDSHHSGANVLTF

V: TRBV9
size: .
D: TRBD2
J: TRBJ2-2
DNA: TGTGCCAGCAGCGTAGCTAGCGGCGTAAACACCGGGGAGCTGTTTTTT
CDR3: CASSVASGVNTGELFF

V: TRBV9
size: few
D: TRBD2
J: TRBJ2-7
DNA: TGTGCCAGCAGCTCGAGCGGGGAATCCTACGAGCAGTACTTC
CDR3: CASSSSGESYEQYF

V: TRBV7-2
size: .
D: .
J: TRBJ2-3
DNA: TGTGCCAGCAGCGTAAGACTACCCACAGATACGCAGTATTTT
CDR3: CASSVRLPTDTQYF

V: TRBV2
size: .
D: TRBD1
J: TRBJ1-2
DNA: TGTGCCAGCAGTGACGGCGGGACAGGGGGCACTAACACCTTC
CDR3: CASSDGGTGGTNTF

V: TRBV6-5
size: .
D: .
J: TRBJ2-2
DNA: TGTGCCAGCAAGACCCCGACAGGAAACACCGGGGAGCTGTTTTTT
CDR3: CASKTPTGNTGELFF

V: TRBV10-3
size: .
D: .
J: TRBJ1-1
DNA: TGTGCTTCGATGAGTGGACAGACTTCCACTGAAGCTTTCTTT
CDR3: CASMSGQTSTEAFF

V: TRBV18
size: .
D: .
J: TRBJ2-3
DNA: TGTGCCAGCTCTTCGGACTCTACAGATACGCAGTATTTT
CDR3: CASSSDSTDTQYF

V: TRBV5-6
size: .
D: TRBD2
J: TRBJ2-7
DNA: TGTGCCAGCAGTGGGCTGGGTAGCGGGAGGGCCAGCCACGAGCAGTACTTC
CDR3: CASSGLGSGRASHEQYF

V: TRBV9
size: .
D: .
J: TRBJ2-7
DNA: TGTGCCAGCAGCGTAGGTCAGGATCCAGCGACCTACGAGCAGTACTTC
CDR3: CASSVGQDPATYEQYF

V: TRBV18
size: .
D: .
J: TRBJ1-4
DNA: TGTGCCAGCTCACCACTCCCCTGGACACCCCAGGAAAAACTGTTTTTT
CDR3: CASSPLPWTPQEKLFF

V: TRBV2
size: .
D: TRBD2
J: TRBJ2-2
DNA: TGTGCCAGCACCAGCGGGAGGGCCACCGGGGAGCTGTTTTTT
CDR3: CASTSGRATGELFF

V: TRBV7-6
size: .
D: .
J: TRBJ1-1
DNA: TGTGCCAGCAGCTTAACAGGGACGAACACTGAAGCTTTCTTT
CDR3: CASSLTGTNTEAFF

V: TRBV11-2
size: .
D: .
J: TRBJ2-2
DNA: TGTGCCAGCAGCTTAGAACCCGGAGCGGTTGAGACCGGGGAGCTGTTTTTT
CDR3: CASSLEPGAVETGELFF

V: TRBV18
size: .
D: .
J: TRBJ1-5
DNA: TGTGCCAGCTCACGGGAGGGTTCTGGCAATCAGCCCCAGCATTTT
CDR3: CASSREGSGNQPQHF

V: TRBV10-1
size: .
D: .
J: TRBJ2-2
DNA: TGCGCCAGCAGTCTTGATTACACCGGGGAGCTGTTTTTT
CDR3: CASSLDYTGELFF

V: TRBV27
size: .
D: TRBD2
J: TRBJ2-7
DNA: TGTGCCAGCAGTCCACTAGCGGGAGGGTTCGACGAGCAGTACTTC
CDR3: CASSPLAGGFDEQYF

V: TRBV7-9
size: few
D: TRBD2
J: TRBJ2-5
DNA: TGTGCCAGCAGTTCAATAGCGGGAAAAGAGACCCAGTACTTC
CDR3: CASSSIAGKETQYF

V: TRBV7-9
size: .
D: .
J: TRBJ1-4
DNA: TGTGCCAGCAGCCCGTGGTCCAGCAGCAAGAATGAAAAACTGTTTTTT
CDR3: CASSPWSSSKNEKLFF

V: TRBV9
size: .
D: .
J: TRBJ1-5
DNA: TGTGCCAGCAGCTCGCGGGGAGAAGAGCCCCAGCATTTT
CDR3: CASSSRGEEPQHF

V: TRBV6-6
size: once
D: .
J: TRBJ1-2
DNA: TGTGCCAGCAGTCAGACCTATGGCTACACCTTC
CDR3: CASSQTYGYTF

V: TRBV16
size: .
D: TRBD1
J: TRBJ2-1
DNA: TGTGCCAGCAGCCCTATAGACCAAGGACAGGGGGGGAATGAGCAGTTCTTC
CDR3: CASSPIDQGQGGNEQFF

V: TRBV4-2
size: once
D: TRBD1
J: TRBJ1-2
DNA: TGTGCCAGCAGCCGACCTTTGGACAGGGGTGGTAACTATGGCTACACCTTC
CDR3: CASSRPLDRGGNYGYTF

V: TRBV9
size: .
D: .
J: TRBJ1-2
DNA: TGTGCCAGCAGCGTAGCTGGGGGAGACTATGGCTACACCTTC
CDR3: CASSVAGGDYGYTF

V: TRBV6-6
size: .
D: TRBD2
J: TRBJ2-7
DNA: TGTGCCAGCAGCCTTGCCCGGGGGGTATCCTACGAGCAGTACTTC
CDR3: CASSLARGVSYEQYF

V: TRBV9
size: .
D: .
J: TRBJ2-5
DNA: TGTGCCAGCAGCGTATTGACAGCCGAGACCCAGTACTTC
CDR3: CASSVLTAETQYF

V: TRBV11-2
size: .
D: .
J: TRBJ2-7
DNA: TGTGCCAGCAGCTTAGCCCCAGAGAACCTCTACGAGCAGTACTTC
CDR3: CASSLAPENLYEQYF

V: TRBV27
size: .
D: TRBD1
J: TRBJ1-1
DNA: TGTGCCAGCAGTTCCCAGGGGGCGCACACTGAAGCTTTCTTT
CDR3: CASSSQGAHTEAFF

V: TRBV6-1
size: .
D: TRBD1
J: TRBJ2-6
DNA: TGTGCCGGACAGGCCTCTGGGGCCAACGTCCTGACTTTC
CDR3: CAGQASGANVLTF

V: TRBV10-3
size: .
D: TRBD1
J: TRBJ1-3
DNA: TGTGCCACCCGACAGGGGGGAATCTCTGGAAACACCATATATTTT
CDR3: CATRQGGISGNTIYF

V: TRBV7-2
size: .
D: TRBD2
J: TRBJ2-7
DNA: TGTGCCAGCAGCTTAGTAGTAGCGGGAGGTAACGAGCAGTACTTC
CDR3: CASSLVVAGGNEQYF

V: TRBV11-2
size: .
D: .
J: TRBJ2-7
DNA: TGTGCCAGCAGGAGGGTGGTATCCTACGAGCAGTACTTC
CDR3: CASRRVVSYEQYF

V: TRBV7-8
size: .
D: .
J: TRBJ2-1
DNA: TGTGCCAGCAGCTTAGCCCTAGTACCGGGAGTATCGGACAATGAGCAGTTCTTC
CDR3: CASSLALVPGVSDNEQFF

V: TRBV19
size: .
D: .
J: TRBJ2-7
DNA: TGTGCCAGTAGTTCCCACTTTGCCACCTCCTACGAGCAGTACTTC
CDR3: CASSSHFATSYEQYF

V: TRBV7-3
size: .
D: .
J: TRBJ2-5
DNA: TGTGCCAGCAGCTTAGGATCCGGGGAGACCCAGTACTTC
CDR3: CASSLGSGETQYF

V: TRBV4-1
size: .
D: TRBD1
J: TRBJ2-2
DNA: TGCGCCAGCAGCCAAGATGACAGGGTGGCCGGGGAGCTGTTTTTT
CDR3: CASSQDDRVAGELFF